The clone carrying this TCR beta chain was recorded many times. Its antigen is unknown. These data belong to a study of T cells in Graves' hyperthyroidism and ophthalmopathy. Whole-study context: The blood sample was taken at first diagnosis, before treatment began. General observations from the study: Blood also held most thyroid clonotypes expanded beyond 0.001. The model's output predicted ophthalmopathy at a median of approximately 6.5 months prior to onset.

RNA transcripts served as the template for amplifying TCR beta CDR3 regions. The HTBI primer set served for first-round RT-PCR of the TCR CDR3. TCRdb redid the calling of the multiplex PCR reads with MiXCR, one entry per CDR3 protein. The sample shows hundreds of thousands of distinct CDR3 sequences, approximately 23% of them seen only once. The sequence was collected from a middle-aged woman with Graves' ophthalmopathy. The sequenced sample consisted of blood.

CDR3 DNA: TGTGCCAGCAGTTTTAGCGGGCTTAACTACGAGCAGTACTTC. It yields the protein CASSFSGLNYEQYF. This rearrangement joins TRBV12-3 or TRBV12-4 to TRBJ2-7; 7 positions agree with TRBD2. The CDR3 is made up of 14 amino acids. Losses at the gene ends were 3 bases for V and 3 bases for J; bases not matched to a gene: 5.